This T cell receptor (beta chain) was identified in a study of blood T cell repertoires in COVID-19. For the study at large: COVID-19 samples from acute and convalescent phases originated in the United States, Italy and Spain. PBMCs, B-cell-depleted T cells, or T cells provided the cDNA or gDNA that made up the material.

In germline, CDR1 is MDHEN, CDR2 SYDVKM. The CDR3 spans 13 residues. The V end lost 10 bases, the J end lost 3 bases, and 13 bases lay between the germline ends. Original processing methods: Estimation of nucleated cell counts relied on the amplification of reference gene primers. Here immunoSEQ multiplex PCR was the method, and the copy in TCRdb shows in-frame clones only, minus some. V, J and clone size were drawn from that table, and D and trimming were deduced from the DNA. This repertoire shows around 150,000 clones, 65% to 85% found once; its top ten account for roughly 5.3%. The chain links TRBV28 to TRBJ1-5; tentative D call: TRBD1 (6 bases). This receptor was taken from a woman in her 50s with acute or convalescent COVID-19. Sequences were obtained from peripheral blood. CDR3 DNA sequence: TGTGCCACTCGCACAGGGTACAATCAGCCCCAGCATTTT. It yields the protein CATRTGYNQPQHF.